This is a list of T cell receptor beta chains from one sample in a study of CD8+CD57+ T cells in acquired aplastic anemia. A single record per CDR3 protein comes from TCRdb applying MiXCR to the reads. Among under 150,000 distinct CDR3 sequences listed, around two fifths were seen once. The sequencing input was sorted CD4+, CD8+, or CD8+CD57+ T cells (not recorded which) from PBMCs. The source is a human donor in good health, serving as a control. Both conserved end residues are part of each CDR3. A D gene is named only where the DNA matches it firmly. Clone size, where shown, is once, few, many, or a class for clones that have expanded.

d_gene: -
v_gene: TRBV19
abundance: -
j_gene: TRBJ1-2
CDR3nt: TGTGCCAGTAGCCTGACCTGGGGCAAGGGCTATGGCTACACCTTC
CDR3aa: CASSLTWGKGYGYTF

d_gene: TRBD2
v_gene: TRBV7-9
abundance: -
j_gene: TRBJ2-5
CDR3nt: TGTGCCAGCAGCCTTGGGCAAAGCGGGGCACAAGAGACCCAGTACTTC
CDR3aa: CASSLGQSGAQETQYF

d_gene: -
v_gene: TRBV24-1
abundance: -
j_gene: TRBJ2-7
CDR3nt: TGTGCCCCCGGACCCCCCCTTTACAGCACTATCTACGAGCAGTACTTC
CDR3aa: CAPGPPLYSTIYEQYF

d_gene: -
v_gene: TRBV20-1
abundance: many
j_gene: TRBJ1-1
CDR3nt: TGCAGTGCTAGTAGGACAGACAAAGCTTTCTTT
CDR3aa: CSASRTDKAFF

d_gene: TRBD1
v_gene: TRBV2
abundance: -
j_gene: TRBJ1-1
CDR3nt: TGTGCCAGCAGCTCGTGGGAAGGGGGCCCACTGAACACTGAAGCTTTCTTT
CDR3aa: CASSSWEGGPLNTEAFF

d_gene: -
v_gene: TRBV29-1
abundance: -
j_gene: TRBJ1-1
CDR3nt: TGCAGCGTTCTACTGGGGGGCACTGAAGCTTTCTTT
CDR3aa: CSVLLGGTEAFF

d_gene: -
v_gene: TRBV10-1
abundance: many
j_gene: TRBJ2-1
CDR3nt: TGCGCCAGCAGTGAGTCCCAGAGCTCCTACAATGAGCAGTTCTTC
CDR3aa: CASSESQSSYNEQFF

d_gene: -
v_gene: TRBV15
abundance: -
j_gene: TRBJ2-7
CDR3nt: TGTGCCACCTCCGGCAGCTACTACGAGCAGTACTTC
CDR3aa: CATSGSYYEQYF

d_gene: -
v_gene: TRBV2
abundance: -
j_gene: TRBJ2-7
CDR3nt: TGTGCCAGCAGGGAATCCGGCGAGCAGTACTTC
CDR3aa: CASRESGEQYF

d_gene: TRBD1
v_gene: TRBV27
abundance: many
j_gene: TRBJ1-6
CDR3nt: TGTGCCAGCAGTTCCACAGGGGGATATAATTCACCCCTCCACTTT
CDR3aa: CASSSTGGYNSPLHF